One T cell receptor beta chain is described in this entry. This sample stems from a study of control samples from healthy donors and cancer patients. Clones were read by immunoSEQ multiplex PCR, and TCRdb kept only the in-frame ones, dropping some. Altogether 250,000 to 300,000 clones are present, approximately 80% being singletons, with the ten largest covering about an eighth. Trimming stripped 3 bases from V and 10 bases from J, with 15 bases between. Germline lookup yields CDR1 KGHDR and CDR2 SFDVKD. This CDR3 has 14 residues. Sequenced input: PBMCs. The TCR comes from a woman aged 60-70 years with lung cancer. V is TRBV24-1 and J is TRBJ2-1, with D perhaps matching TRBD2 (6 bases). The CDR3, as DNA: TGTGCCACCAGTGATGGACTACCGGGACGGGAGCAGTTCTTC. Translation: CATSDGLPGREQFF.